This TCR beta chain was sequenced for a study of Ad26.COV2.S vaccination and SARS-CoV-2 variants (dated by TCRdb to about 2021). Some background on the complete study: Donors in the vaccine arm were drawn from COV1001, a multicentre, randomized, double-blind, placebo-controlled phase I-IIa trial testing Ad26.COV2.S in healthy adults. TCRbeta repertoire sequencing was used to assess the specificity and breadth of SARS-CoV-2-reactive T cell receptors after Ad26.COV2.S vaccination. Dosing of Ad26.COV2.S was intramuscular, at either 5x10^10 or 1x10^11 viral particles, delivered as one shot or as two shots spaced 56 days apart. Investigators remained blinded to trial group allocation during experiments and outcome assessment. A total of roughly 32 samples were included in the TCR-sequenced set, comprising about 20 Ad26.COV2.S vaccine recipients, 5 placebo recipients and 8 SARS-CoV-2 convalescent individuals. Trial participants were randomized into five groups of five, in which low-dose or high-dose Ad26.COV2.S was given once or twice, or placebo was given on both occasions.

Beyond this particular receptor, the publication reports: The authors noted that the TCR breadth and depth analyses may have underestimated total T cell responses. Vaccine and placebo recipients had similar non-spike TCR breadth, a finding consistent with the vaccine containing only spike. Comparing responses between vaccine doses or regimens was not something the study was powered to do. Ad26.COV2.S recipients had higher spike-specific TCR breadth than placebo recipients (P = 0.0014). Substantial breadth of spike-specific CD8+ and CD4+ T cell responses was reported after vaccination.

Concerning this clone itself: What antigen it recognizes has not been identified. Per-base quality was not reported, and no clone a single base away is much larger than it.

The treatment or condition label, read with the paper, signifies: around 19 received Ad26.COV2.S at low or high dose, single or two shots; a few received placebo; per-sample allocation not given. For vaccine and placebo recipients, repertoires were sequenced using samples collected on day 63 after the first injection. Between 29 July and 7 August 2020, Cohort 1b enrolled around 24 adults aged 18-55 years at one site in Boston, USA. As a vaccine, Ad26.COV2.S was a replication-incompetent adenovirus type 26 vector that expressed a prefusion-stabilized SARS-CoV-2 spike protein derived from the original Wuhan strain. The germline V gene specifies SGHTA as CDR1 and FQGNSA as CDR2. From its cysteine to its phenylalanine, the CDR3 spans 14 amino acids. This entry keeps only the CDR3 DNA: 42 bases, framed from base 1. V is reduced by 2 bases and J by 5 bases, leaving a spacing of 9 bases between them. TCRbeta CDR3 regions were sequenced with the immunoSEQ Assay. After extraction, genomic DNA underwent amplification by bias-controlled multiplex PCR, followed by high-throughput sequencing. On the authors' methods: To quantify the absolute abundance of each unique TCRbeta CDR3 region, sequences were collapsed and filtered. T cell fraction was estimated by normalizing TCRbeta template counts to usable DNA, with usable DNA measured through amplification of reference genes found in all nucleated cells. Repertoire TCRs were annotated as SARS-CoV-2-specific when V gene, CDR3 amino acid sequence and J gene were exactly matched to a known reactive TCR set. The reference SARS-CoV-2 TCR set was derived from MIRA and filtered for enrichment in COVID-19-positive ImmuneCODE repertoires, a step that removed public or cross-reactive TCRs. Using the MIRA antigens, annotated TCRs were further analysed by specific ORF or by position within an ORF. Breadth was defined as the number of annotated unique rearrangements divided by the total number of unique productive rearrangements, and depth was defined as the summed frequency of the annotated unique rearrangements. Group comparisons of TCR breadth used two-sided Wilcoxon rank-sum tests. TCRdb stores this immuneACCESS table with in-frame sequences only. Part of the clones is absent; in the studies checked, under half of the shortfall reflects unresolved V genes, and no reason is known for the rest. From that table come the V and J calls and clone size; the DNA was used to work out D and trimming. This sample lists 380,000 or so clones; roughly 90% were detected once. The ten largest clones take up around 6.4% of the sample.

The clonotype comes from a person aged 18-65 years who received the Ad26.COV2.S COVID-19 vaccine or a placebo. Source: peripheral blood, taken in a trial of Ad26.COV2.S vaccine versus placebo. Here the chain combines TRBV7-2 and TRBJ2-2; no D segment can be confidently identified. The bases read TGTGCCAGCAGCTTACTTATGGGAACCGGGGAGCTGTTTTTT. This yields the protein CASSLLMGTGELFF.